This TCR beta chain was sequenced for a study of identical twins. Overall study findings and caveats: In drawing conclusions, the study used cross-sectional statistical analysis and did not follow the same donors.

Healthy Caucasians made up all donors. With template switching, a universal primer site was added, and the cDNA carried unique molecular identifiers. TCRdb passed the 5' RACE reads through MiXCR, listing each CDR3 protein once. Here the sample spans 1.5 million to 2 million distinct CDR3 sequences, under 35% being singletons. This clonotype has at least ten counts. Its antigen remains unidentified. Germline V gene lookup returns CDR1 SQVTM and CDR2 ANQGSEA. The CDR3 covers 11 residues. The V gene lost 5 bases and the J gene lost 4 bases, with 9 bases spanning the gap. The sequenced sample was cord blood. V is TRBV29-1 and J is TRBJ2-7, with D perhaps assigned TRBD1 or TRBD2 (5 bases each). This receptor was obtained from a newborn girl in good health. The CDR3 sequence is CSVSEGYEQYF. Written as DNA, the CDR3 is TGCAGCGTTTCTGAGGGGTACGAGCAGTACTTC.